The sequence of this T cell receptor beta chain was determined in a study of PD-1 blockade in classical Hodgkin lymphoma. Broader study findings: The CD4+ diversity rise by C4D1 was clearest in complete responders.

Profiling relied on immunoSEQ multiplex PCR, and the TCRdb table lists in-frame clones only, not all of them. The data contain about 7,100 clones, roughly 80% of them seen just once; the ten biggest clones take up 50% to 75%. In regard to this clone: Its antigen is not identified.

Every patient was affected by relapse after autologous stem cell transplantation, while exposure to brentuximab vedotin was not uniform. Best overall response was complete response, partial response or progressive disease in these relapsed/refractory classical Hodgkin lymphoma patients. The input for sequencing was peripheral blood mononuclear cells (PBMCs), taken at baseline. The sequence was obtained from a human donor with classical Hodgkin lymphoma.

In DNA form, the CDR3 reads TGCGCCAGCAGCCAAGAACTTCCGACAGATACGCAGTATTTT. This gives the protein CASSQELPTDTQYF. The V and J genes are TRBV4-1 and TRBJ2-3; D unclear. Trimming shortened V by 0 bases and J by 3 bases, and 7 bases separated the two germline ends. Germline assignment: CDR1 MGHRA and CDR2 YSYEKL. CDR3 length: 14 amino acids.